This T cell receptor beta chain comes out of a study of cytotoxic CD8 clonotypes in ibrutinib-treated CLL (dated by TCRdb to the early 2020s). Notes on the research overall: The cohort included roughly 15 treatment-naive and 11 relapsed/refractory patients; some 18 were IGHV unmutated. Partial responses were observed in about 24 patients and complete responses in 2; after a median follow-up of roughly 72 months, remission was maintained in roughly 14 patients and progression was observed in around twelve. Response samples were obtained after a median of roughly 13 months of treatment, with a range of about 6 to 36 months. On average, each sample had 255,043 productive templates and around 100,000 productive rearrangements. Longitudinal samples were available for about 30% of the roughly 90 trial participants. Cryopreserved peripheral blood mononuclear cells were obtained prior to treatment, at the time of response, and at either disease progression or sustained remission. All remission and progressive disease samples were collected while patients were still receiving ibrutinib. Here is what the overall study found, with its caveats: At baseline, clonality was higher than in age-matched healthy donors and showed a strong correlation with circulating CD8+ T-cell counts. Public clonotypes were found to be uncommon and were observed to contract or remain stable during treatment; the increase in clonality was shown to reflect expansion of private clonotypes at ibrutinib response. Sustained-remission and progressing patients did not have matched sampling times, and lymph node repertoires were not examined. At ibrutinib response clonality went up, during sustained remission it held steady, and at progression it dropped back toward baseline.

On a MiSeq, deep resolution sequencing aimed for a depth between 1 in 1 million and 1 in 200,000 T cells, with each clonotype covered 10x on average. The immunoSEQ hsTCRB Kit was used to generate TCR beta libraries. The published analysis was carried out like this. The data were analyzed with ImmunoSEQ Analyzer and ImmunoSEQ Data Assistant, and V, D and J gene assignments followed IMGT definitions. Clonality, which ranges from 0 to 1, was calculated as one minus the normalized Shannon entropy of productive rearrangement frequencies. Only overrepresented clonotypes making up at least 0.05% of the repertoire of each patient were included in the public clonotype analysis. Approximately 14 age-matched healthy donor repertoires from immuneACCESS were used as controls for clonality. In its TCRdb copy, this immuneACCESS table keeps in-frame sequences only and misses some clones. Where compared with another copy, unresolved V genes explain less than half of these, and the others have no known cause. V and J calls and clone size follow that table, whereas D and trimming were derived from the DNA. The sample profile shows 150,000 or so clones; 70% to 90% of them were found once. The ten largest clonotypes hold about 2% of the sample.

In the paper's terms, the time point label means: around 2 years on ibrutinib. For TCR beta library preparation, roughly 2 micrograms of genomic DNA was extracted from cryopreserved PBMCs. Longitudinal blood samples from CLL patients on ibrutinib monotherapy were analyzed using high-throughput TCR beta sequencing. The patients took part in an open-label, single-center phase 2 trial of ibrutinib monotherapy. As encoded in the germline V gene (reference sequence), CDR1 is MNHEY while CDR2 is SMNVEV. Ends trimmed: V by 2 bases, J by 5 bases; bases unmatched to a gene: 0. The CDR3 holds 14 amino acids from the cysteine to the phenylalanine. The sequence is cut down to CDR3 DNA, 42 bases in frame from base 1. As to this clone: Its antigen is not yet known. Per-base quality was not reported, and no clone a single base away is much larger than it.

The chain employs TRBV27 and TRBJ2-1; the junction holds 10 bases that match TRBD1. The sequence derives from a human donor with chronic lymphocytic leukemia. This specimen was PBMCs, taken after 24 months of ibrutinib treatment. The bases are TGTGCCAGCAGTTTAGGGACAGGGGACAATGAGCAGTTCTTC. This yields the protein CASSLGTGDNEQFF.